The clone carrying this TCR beta chain was counted a single time. Its antigen is still unknown. The record originates from a study of a mutant IDH1 vaccine in newly diagnosed glioma. As for the study in general: Treated patients were about 60% male, around 38% female, mean age around 40 years. Study results and limitations: Seemingly, top peripheral T cell clonotype changes bore no relation to pseudoprogression. The vaccine induced immune responses, and these occurred in around 93% of patients.

Looked up from germline, CDR1 is SEHNR and CDR2 is FQNEAQ (reference sequence). Trimming left V 6 bases short and J 7 bases short, with 19 bases between. This CDR3 has 15 amino acids. Profiling relied on immunoSEQ multiplex PCR, and the TCRdb table lists in-frame clones only, not all of them. The sample lists roughly 32,000 clones; around 77% were seen once. Time point in this sample: week 35, safety follow-up. Each vaccine dose was 300 ug of mutant IDH1 20-mer peptide, with topical imiquimod. The patients were given eight vaccinations, one each in weeks 1, 3, 5, 7, 11, 15, 19 and 23. The TCR originated in a woman in her 30s with glioma. Some clones in this sample may be carry-over from other donors' samples. The sample here was PBMCs, taken from a glioma patient whose treatment included an IDH1 peptide vaccine. This sequence joins TRBV7-9 and TRBJ2-4; possibly TRBD1 or TRBD2 for D (5 bases each). CDR3 in amino acids: CASSPSWGRLNIQYF. The CDR3, as DNA: TGTGCCAGCAGTCCAAGCTGGGGACGCCTTAACATTCAGTACTTC.